This record covers a single T cell receptor (beta chain). This entry comes from a study of cytotoxic CD8 clonotypes in ibrutinib-treated CLL. Study-level background: Across the patients, 10 to 12 were relapsed/refractory, about 14 treatment-naive and fewer than 18 IGHV unmutated.

The data were produced by immunoSEQ multiplex PCR, yet TCRdb's version contains in-frame clones alone and is incomplete. The table has some 70,000 clones, around 65% seen once. Germline V gene sequence: CDR1 SGDLS, CDR2 YYNGEE. This CDR3 is built from 16 residues. V was shortened by 0 bases and J by 0 bases, with 13 bases between the two germline ends. This clonotype originated in a human donor with chronic lymphocytic leukemia. The source material was PBMCs, sampled after 12 months of ibrutinib treatment. The chain is built from TRBV9 and TRBJ2-7, with D possibly TRBD1 on 6 matching bases. DNA of the CDR3: TGTGCCAGCAGCGTAGATATCAGGGGCTCCTCCTACGAGCAGTACTTC. This gives the protein CASSVDIRGSSYEQYF.